What follows describes a single TCR beta chain. This entry belongs to a study of blood T cell repertoires in COVID-19. Germline V gene data show CDR1 as SGHRS and CDR2 as YFSETQ. V was pared by 4 bases and J by 2 bases, with 17 bases between. The CDR3 covers 16 residues. Repertoires were generated with immunoSEQ multiplex PCR, while TCRdb's copy carries only in-frame clones and drops some. The sample has a few hundred thousand clones; 88% are singletons. This TCR was recovered from a woman under 40 who had recovered from COVID-19. Sequenced sample: PBMCs or T cells enriched from blood (not recorded which). The J gene is TRBJ2-3, the V gene TRBV5-1, with TRBD1 as a possible D gene (5 bases). DNA of the CDR3: TGCGCCAGCAGCCCGTTAGGGGCGCCTACCACAGATACGCAGTATTTT. Protein product: CASSPLGAPTTDTQYF.